Presented here are 30 T cell receptor beta chains from one specimen sequenced in a study of cytomegalovirus exposure and HLA in healthy donors. PCR primers comprised 60 Vbeta and 13 Jbeta primers. Sequencing used immunoSEQ multiplex PCR; TCRdb keeps in-frame clones, though not all of them. The sample has over 80,000 clones; around 79% are singletons. The material sequenced was PBMCs. The origin of the receptors is a female donor in good health and CMV-seropositive.

This clone appeared once. The rearrangement links TRBV10-3 to TRBJ2-3; 8 nucleotides line up with TRBD2. The CDR3 contains 14 residues. The ends lost 6 bases at V and 6 bases at J; junction bases unmatched: 8. Germline-derived CDR1 and CDR2 are ENHRY and SYGVKD. In DNA form, the CDR3 reads TGTGCCATCAGGGACAGCGGGGGCCTTGATACGCAGTATTTT. It translates to CAIRDSGGLDTQYF.

The chain recombines TRBV30 with TRBJ2-2; unclear D gene. Looked up from germline, CDR1 is GTSNPN and CDR2 is SVGIG (reference sequence). With 5 bases removed from V and 7 bases from J, the gap between germline ends came to 14 bases. The CDR3 extends over 13 amino acids. The chain's CDR3 is CAWDLVIGGELFF. DNA for the CDR3: TGTGCCTGGGATCTAGTAATAGGCGGGGAGCTGTTTTTT.

The V and J genes are TRBV7-9 and TRBJ2-7; 7 bases agree with TRBD1. Trimming at V came to 6 bases and at J to 1 base, leaving 9 bases not matched to a gene. The germline V gene encodes CDR1 SEHNR and CDR2 FQNEAQ (reference sequence). The CDR3 length is 15 residues. The chain's CDR3 is CASRGGQAPSYEQYF. Written as DNA, the CDR3 is TGTGCCAGCAGGGGTGGACAGGCCCCATCCTACGAGCAGTACTTC.

This clone was picked up one time. V gene TRBV10-1 combines with J gene TRBJ2-7; 7 nucleotides agree with TRBD1. V lost 5 bases and J lost 2; bases outside the gene matches: 3. The CDR3 runs 13 residues. Looked up from germline, CDR1 is WNHNN and CDR2 is SYGVQD (reference sequence). The CDR3 is CASSPGTAYEQYF. DNA for the CDR3: TGCGCCAGCAGTCCCGGGACAGCCTACGAGCAGTACTTC.

The chain recombines TRBV7-9 with TRBJ2-3, with D hard to call. The germline gives CDR1 SEHNR, CDR2 FQNEAQ (reference sequence). Trimming left V 7 bases short and J 2 bases short, with 13 bases between. The CDR3 length is 14 residues. The CDR3 here is CASTLGSHTDTQYF. CDR3 nucleotides: TGTGCCAGCACGTTGGGCAGCCACACAGATACGCAGTATTTT.

The chain joins TRBV11-2 to TRBJ2-1; D is perhaps TRBD2 (6 bases). Per the germline V gene, CDR1 is SGHAT and CDR2 is FQNNGV. V was clipped by 4 bases and J by 4 bases, with 17 bases between them. The CDR3 extends over 16 amino acids. CDR3 bases: TGTGCCAGCAGCTCATCGGTAGGGGCGGGGTACAATGAGCAGTTCTTC. Amino acid sequence: CASSSSVGAGYNEQFF.

The rearrangement links TRBV4-3 to TRBJ1-1; 8 positions agree with TRBD1. The CDR3 has 19 amino acids. The germline gives CDR1 LGHNA, CDR2 YSLEER. J gave up 1 base and V 3 bases, and 16 bases lay outside the gene matches. Here the CDR3 DNA reads TGCGCCAGCAGCCAGACAATGGGACAGGTTCAAGGGGGGAACACTGAAGCTTTCTTT. This sequence encodes CASSQTMGQVQGGNTEAFF.

This clone was observed once. V usage is TRBV13 and J usage is TRBJ1-3; D is uncertain. This CDR3 has 14 amino acids. Trimming left V 2 bases short and J 0 bases short, with 5 bases between. Germline assignment: CDR1 PRHDT and CDR2 FYEKMQ (reference sequence). This chain's CDR3 is CASSLRVSGNTIYF. The CDR3 bases are TGTGCCAGCAGCTTACGGGTCTCTGGAAACACCATATATTTT.

V usage is TRBV2 and J usage is TRBJ2-3, with TRBD2 matching over 14 bases. J lost 4 bases, V lost 8 bases, and 5 bases had no gene match. Per germline, CDR1 SNHLY and CDR2 FYNNEI. CDR3 length: 15 residues. The CDR3 region is CASRGLAGGADTQYF. For the CDR3, the DNA is TGTGCCAGCCGCGGACTAGCGGGGGGCGCAGATACGCAGTATTTT.

This chain joins TRBV4-1 and TRBJ1-5; no firm D call. Trimming stripped 3 bases from V and 0 bases from J, with 3 bases between. Germline V gene sequence: CDR1 MGHRA, CDR2 YSYEKL. The CDR3 is 13 residues long. DNA for the CDR3: TGCGCCAGCAGCCAGAGTAGCAATCAGCCCCAGCATTTT. Its protein is CASSQSSNQPQHF.

The V call is TRBV5-1, the J call TRBJ2-1; D not certain. CDR1 and CDR2 (germline): SGHRS, YFSETQ. This CDR3 is 13 amino acids long. With 4 bases removed from V and 5 bases from J, the gap between germline ends came to 10 bases. This chain's CDR3 is CASSLIIDNEQFF. The DNA for the CDR3 is TGCGCCAGCAGCCTCATAATAGACAATGAGCAGTTCTTC.

In nucleotides, the CDR3 is TGCGCCAGCAGCCATGGGACAGGGAGACAAGAGACCCAGTACTTC. It is translated as CASSHGTGRQETQYF. The chain is built from TRBV10-2 and TRBJ2-5; TRBD1 aligns across 9 bases. This CDR3 comprises 15 residues. V shed 6 bases and J 2 bases; nucleotides not matched to a gene: 7. Germline-derived CDR1 and CDR2 are WSHSY and SAAADI.

This chain links TRBV27 with TRBJ2-5; possibly TRBD2 for D (7 bases). This CDR3 is built from 14 residues. V was pared by 6 bases and J by 4 bases, with 15 bases between. The V gene's germline CDR1 is MNHEY and CDR2 SMNVEV (reference sequence). This CDR3 reads CASSRKRGGETQYF. CDR3 nucleotide sequence: TGTGCCAGCAGCCGCAAGAGGGGGGGAGAGACCCAGTACTTC.

CDR3 DNA: TGCGCCAGCAGCCAAGGGCAGGGAAACACTGAAGCTTTCTTT. Protein sequence: CASSQGQGNTEAFF. The chain links TRBV4-3 to TRBJ1-1; D perhaps matches TRBD1 (5 bases). V was shortened by 1 base and J by 2 bases, with 8 bases between the two germline ends. The length of the CDR3 is 14 residues. Germline loops: CDR1 LGHNA, CDR2 YSLEER.

The V call is TRBV7-9, the J call TRBJ2-5; 12 nucleotides match TRBD2. In germline, CDR1 is SEHNR, CDR2 FQNEAQ (reference sequence). V gave up 5 bases and J gave up 1 base; unmatched junction bases: 2. The CDR3 contains 15 residues. In DNA, the CDR3 is TGTGCCAGCAGCGAGACTAGCGGGGGCCAAGAGACCCAGTACTTC. Protein product: CASSETSGGQETQYF.

The chain carries TRBV15 and TRBJ1-4; possible D gene TRBD1, 5 bases. The germline V and J ends were trimmed by 3 bases and 6 bases, with 8 bases remaining between them. CDR1 LNHNV and CDR2 YYDKDF come from the germline V gene (reference sequence). CDR3 length: 13 amino acids. This CDR3 reads CATSRGDYEKLFF. The DNA of the CDR3 is TGTGCCACCAGCAGGGGGGACTATGAAAAACTGTTTTTT.

This clone was seen a few times. This sequence joins TRBV19 and TRBJ1-1; D remains unclear. There are 14 residues in the CDR3. Germline CDR1 reads LNHDA; CDR2 reads SQIVND (reference sequence). V dropped 3 bases and J dropped 4 bases, with 12 bases sitting between them. For the CDR3, the DNA is TGTGCCAGTAGTATTTCTGGAGCTCCCACTGAAGCTTTCTTT. Translating gives CASSISGAPTEAFF.

The chain joins TRBV14 to TRBJ2-7; TRBD1 matches 10 bases. The CDR3 consists of 15 residues. In germline, CDR1 is SGHDN, CDR2 FVKESK. V was clipped by 0 bases and J by 2 bases; unmatched bases: 1. The CDR3: CASSQEGQGTYEQYF. Here the CDR3 DNA reads TGTGCCAGCAGCCAAGAGGGACAGGGGACCTACGAGCAGTACTTC.

The count of this clone is one. The chain is built from TRBV29-1 and TRBJ2-7; tentative D call: TRBD2 (6 bases). The length of the CDR3 is 13 residues. The V and J ends lost 4 bases and 0 bases respectively, with 10 bases between them. The germline CDR1 and CDR2 sequences are SQVTM and ANQGSEA. CDR3 nucleotide sequence: TGCAGCGTTGTCCCCGGGGGCTCCTACGAGCAGTACTTC. It yields the protein CSVVPGGSYEQYF.

This chain joins TRBV19 and TRBJ2-7, with 9 bases fitting TRBD1. Trimming at V came to 5 bases and at J to 4 bases, leaving 6 bases not matched to a gene. The CDR3 runs 14 residues. The V gene's germline CDR1 is LNHDA and CDR2 SQIVND (reference sequence). The CDR3 bases are TGTGCCAGTAGTCTCGGGACAGGGCCTTACGAGCAGTACTTC. It encodes CASSLGTGPYEQYF.

The J gene is TRBJ1-1, the V gene TRBV18; D gene uncertain. The CDR3 contains 12 residues. The germline gives CDR1 KGHSH, CDR2 LQKENI. V was trimmed by 4 bases and J by 4 bases, leaving 7 bases between them. Here the CDR3 reads CASSLTITEAFF. The CDR3 bases are TGTGCCAGCTCACTGACAATCACTGAAGCTTTCTTT.

The rearrangement joins TRBV4-3 to TRBJ2-3; TRBD2 matches 8 bases. Germline trimming cut 4 bases from V and 1 base from J; bases unmatched to any gene: 4. The CDR3 length is 15 residues. Per the germline V gene, CDR1 is LGHNA and CDR2 is YSLEER. CDR3 in DNA: TGCGCCAGCAGCCGCGATAGCGGGGGCACAGATACGCAGTATTTT. This sequence encodes CASSRDSGGTDTQYF.

This clone has just a few counts. The chain couples TRBV7-2 to TRBJ1-6, with 8 bases aligning to TRBD1. The V gene's germline CDR1 is SGHTA and CDR2 FQGNSA. The CDR3 contains 16 residues. After removal of 1 base from V and 9 bases from J, the junction contained 8 bases not matched to a gene. CDR3 protein: CASSLGGTGPLSPLHF. For the CDR3, the DNA is TGTGCCAGCAGCTTAGGGGGGACAGGTCCCCTTTCACCCCTCCACTTT.

The count of this clone is one. This rearrangement joins TRBV29-1 to TRBJ2-3; D gene ambiguous. V dropped 3 bases and J dropped 4 bases, with 14 bases sitting between them. Germline lookup yields CDR1 SQVTM and CDR2 ANQGSEA. The CDR3 has 14 residues. The CDR3 loop reads CSVDGRFVADTQYF. The CDR3 region has the DNA TGCAGCGTTGATGGCAGGTTTGTTGCAGATACGCAGTATTTT.

The V gene is TRBV2, the J gene TRBJ1-2; tentatively, D is TRBD1 (6 bases). Germline V CDR1 and CDR2: SNHLY, FYNNEI. The CDR3 runs 14 residues. V was pared by 2 bases and J by 4 bases, with 11 bases between. The CDR3 nucleotides are TGTGCCAGCAGTGAAAGGGTACAGGGCTATGGCTACACCTTC. The encoded protein is CASSERVQGYGYTF.

This rearrangement joins TRBV7-2 to TRBJ1-5; a weak D match, TRBD1 (6 bases). This CDR3 region has 15 residues. Germline V CDR1 and CDR2: SGHTA, FQGNSA. V lost 3 bases and J 2 bases, leaving 11 bases between the germline ends. DNA of the CDR3: TGTGCCAGCAGCTTTATAGGGGGAGGCAATCAGCCCCAGCATTTT. It yields the protein CASSFIGGGNQPQHF.

The gene calls are TRBV5-1 and TRBJ2-1; 12 bases match TRBD2. There are 16 residues in the CDR3. Germline CDR1 and CDR2: SGHRS and YFSETQ. V shed 4 bases, J shed 6 bases, and the junction held 8 bases outside the gene matches. For the CDR3, the DNA is TGCGCCAGCAGCCCCGGACTAGCGGGGCCCTCCAATGAGCAGTTCTTC. This gives the protein CASSPGLAGPSNEQFF.

This clone was seen once. The J gene is TRBJ2-7, the V gene TRBV2, with TRBD2 as a possible D gene (5 bases). Trimming left V 3 bases short and J 4 bases short, with 13 bases between. Germline V lookup: CDR1 SNHLY, CDR2 FYNNEI. The CDR3 is 14 amino acids. Here the CDR3 reads CASSDTHGGYEQYF. DNA of the CDR3: TGTGCCAGCAGTGATACCCACGGAGGTTACGAGCAGTACTTC.

This clone has a single count. CDR3 nucleotides: TGTGCCAGCAACCCCCAGGGGATTGGGAACACTGAAGCTTTCTTT. This gives the protein CASNPQGIGNTEAFF. The chain uses TRBV5-4 and TRBJ1-1, with D perhaps TRBD1 (6 bases). CDR3 length: 15 residues. From germline, CDR1 is SGHNT and CDR2 YYREEE (reference sequence). Trimming took off 6 bases at V and 1 base at J, with 16 bases between the two ends.

The chain is built from TRBV19 and TRBJ2-7; weak D call: TRBD2 (6 bases). V dropped 3 bases and J dropped 0 bases, with 12 bases sitting between them. The CDR3 totals 15 residues. The germline gives CDR1 LNHDA, CDR2 SQIVND (reference sequence). CDR3 protein: CASSMAGQSSYEQYF. CDR3 coding DNA: TGTGCCAGTAGTATGGCGGGGCAAAGCTCCTACGAGCAGTACTTC.